Listed below are T cell receptor beta chains from one sample, sequenced in a study of blood T cell repertoires in COVID-19. Only in-frame clones appear in the TCRdb table, and some are missing; sequencing was by immunoSEQ multiplex PCR. The sample carries tens of thousands of clones, approximately 80% recorded once. Sequencing input: peripheral blood. The receptors shown here come from a man aged 25 to 40 with COVID-19, enrolled during active disease. Both conserved end residues are part of each CDR3. D genes are given only for firm matches. Clone sizes are given selectively: once, few, many, or a class where the clone is expanded.

j_call: TRBJ1-6; clone_size: NA; d_call: TRBD1; v_call: TRBV7-3; cdr3_nt: TGTGCCAGCAGCAAGGGACAGGGCGGTTCACCCCTCCACTTT; cdr3_aa: CASSKGQGGSPLHF
j_call: TRBJ2-2; clone_size: NA; d_call: NA; v_call: TRBV6-2/TRBV6-3; cdr3_nt: TGTGCCAGCAGTTACAAAAATGTCGCCGGTATACCTGGGGAGCTGTTTTTT; cdr3_aa: CASSYKNVAGIPGELFF
j_call: TRBJ2-7; clone_size: NA; d_call: TRBD1; v_call: TRBV4-1; cdr3_nt: TGCGCCAGCAGCCAAGGTGGGACAGGGAATTCCTACGAGCAGTACTTC; cdr3_aa: CASSQGGTGNSYEQYF
j_call: TRBJ2-1; clone_size: once; d_call: TRBD2; v_call: TRBV5-8; cdr3_nt: TGTGCCAGCAGTTCTAGCGGGAGAGGGTACAATGAGCAGTTCTTC; cdr3_aa: CASSSSGRGYNEQFF
j_call: TRBJ1-3; clone_size: NA; d_call: NA; v_call: TRBV2; cdr3_nt: TGTGCCAGCATGGGGGGGACTGGAAACACCATATATTTT; cdr3_aa: CASMGGTGNTIYF
j_call: TRBJ1-1; clone_size: NA; d_call: TRBD1; v_call: TRBV11-1; cdr3_nt: TGTGCCAGCAACGAGGGACAGACGGATAAAGCTTTCTTT; cdr3_aa: CASNEGQTDKAFF
j_call: TRBJ2-2; clone_size: NA; d_call: NA; v_call: TRBV10-3; cdr3_nt: TGTGCCATCAGTGAGTCGGGTCGGGCAGGGAAAACCGGGGAGCTGTTTTTT; cdr3_aa: CAISESGRAGKTGELFF
j_call: TRBJ2-7; clone_size: NA; d_call: NA; v_call: TRBV4-1; cdr3_nt: TGCGCCAGCAGCCAAGATCGACCCGGGGGGCACTACGAGCAGTACTTC; cdr3_aa: CASSQDRPGGHYEQYF
j_call: TRBJ1-1; clone_size: once; d_call: TRBD1; v_call: TRBV27; cdr3_nt: TGTGCCAGCAGTTTATCGGAGACAGGGGTGGCTTTCTTT; cdr3_aa: CASSLSETGVAFF
j_call: TRBJ1-1; clone_size: NA; d_call: NA; v_call: TRBV28; cdr3_nt: TGTGCCAGCAGTTTAGCAGGGCAGAACACTGAAGCTTTCTTT; cdr3_aa: CASSLAGQNTEAFF
j_call: TRBJ2-1; clone_size: NA; d_call: TRBD2; v_call: TRBV5-1; cdr3_nt: TGCGCCAGCAGCTACCCGACTAGCGCCGACGGAATCTCCTACAATGAGCAGTTCTTC; cdr3_aa: CASSYPTSADGISYNEQFF
j_call: TRBJ2-1; clone_size: NA; d_call: NA; v_call: TRBV4-1; cdr3_nt: TGCGCCAGCAGCCACCGATCTAGGGGGGGACGTAACTACAATGAGCAGTTCTTC; cdr3_aa: CASSHRSRGGRNYNEQFF
j_call: TRBJ2-2; clone_size: NA; d_call: TRBD1; v_call: TRBV6-1; cdr3_nt: TGTGCCAGCAGTGATACCGGGACAGCGAACACCGGGGAGCTGTTTTTT; cdr3_aa: CASSDTGTANTGELFF
j_call: TRBJ2-7; clone_size: NA; d_call: NA; v_call: TRBV5-4; cdr3_nt: TGTGCCAGCAGCAAGGGACTTCTCGGTGGGCAGTACTTC; cdr3_aa: CASSKGLLGGQYF
j_call: TRBJ1-4; clone_size: NA; d_call: NA; v_call: TRBV15; cdr3_nt: TGTGCCACCAGCAGAGAGGGGGCGACTAATGAAAAACTGTTTTTT; cdr3_aa: CATSREGATNEKLFF
j_call: TRBJ1-1; clone_size: few; d_call: TRBD1; v_call: TRBV5-1; cdr3_nt: TGCGCCAGCAGCTTCTCCGGACAGGAGAACACTGAAGCTTTCTTT; cdr3_aa: CASSFSGQENTEAFF
j_call: TRBJ1-2; clone_size: NA; d_call: NA; v_call: TRBV13; cdr3_nt: TGTGCCAGCAGCTTTCGGGGGATTATGGATGGCTACACCTTC; cdr3_aa: CASSFRGIMDGYTF
j_call: TRBJ2-7; clone_size: NA; d_call: TRBD1; v_call: TRBV27; cdr3_nt: TGTGCCAGCAGTTTATCGGATTGGACAGGGAGCGGCGAGCAGTACTTC; cdr3_aa: CASSLSDWTGSGEQYF
j_call: TRBJ1-3; clone_size: NA; d_call: TRBD1; v_call: TRBV28; cdr3_nt: TGTGCCAGCAGTCCCAGGGGGAACGGAAACACCATATATTTT; cdr3_aa: CASSPRGNGNTIYF
j_call: TRBJ2-2; clone_size: NA; d_call: NA; v_call: TRBV14; cdr3_nt: TGTGCCAGCAGCCAGGTCGTTGGGGCGCCGAACACCGGGGAGCTGTTTTTT; cdr3_aa: CASSQVVGAPNTGELFF
j_call: TRBJ1-1; clone_size: NA; d_call: NA; v_call: TRBV7-9; cdr3_nt: TGTGCCAGCCGCGTACAAGGGGGTGAAGCTTTCTTT; cdr3_aa: CASRVQGGEAFF
j_call: TRBJ2-5; clone_size: NA; d_call: NA; v_call: TRBV4-2; cdr3_nt: TGTGCCAGCAGCCAGGGGACTGATATGAGGACCCAGTACTTC; cdr3_aa: CASSQGTDMRTQYF
j_call: TRBJ2-5; clone_size: NA; d_call: TRBD1; v_call: TRBV6-2/TRBV6-3; cdr3_nt: TGTGCCAGCAGTGACAGGGGAGAAGAGACCCAGTACTTC; cdr3_aa: CASSDRGEETQYF
j_call: TRBJ1-6; clone_size: NA; d_call: NA; v_call: TRBV19; cdr3_nt: TGTGCCAGTAGACTTGCTCGTAATAATTCACCCCTCCACTTT; cdr3_aa: CASRLARNNSPLHF
j_call: TRBJ1-2; clone_size: NA; d_call: NA; v_call: TRBV6-6; cdr3_nt: TGTGCCAGCAGTTACTCCGGGCGGGGAGATTATGGCTACACCTTC; cdr3_aa: CASSYSGRGDYGYTF
j_call: TRBJ1-6; clone_size: NA; d_call: TRBD1; v_call: TRBV7-3; cdr3_nt: TGTGCCAGCAGCGAGGGACAGGGAGCAAATTCACCCCTCCACTTT; cdr3_aa: CASSEGQGANSPLHF
j_call: TRBJ1-5; clone_size: NA; d_call: NA; v_call: TRBV7-8; cdr3_nt: TGTGCCAGCAGCTTAGACAGTAAAAGCAATCAGCCCCAGCATTTT; cdr3_aa: CASSLDSKSNQPQHF
j_call: TRBJ2-3; clone_size: once; d_call: NA; v_call: TRBV5-1; cdr3_nt: TGCGCCAGCACTCCAACGGGCCTAGCTAATACAGATACGCAGTATTTT; cdr3_aa: CASTPTGLANTDTQYF
j_call: TRBJ2-7; clone_size: NA; d_call: NA; v_call: TRBV6-2/TRBV6-3; cdr3_nt: TGTGCCAGCAGTTACTCGACAGACTCCTACGAGCAGTACTTC; cdr3_aa: CASSYSTDSYEQYF
j_call: TRBJ2-1; clone_size: NA; d_call: TRBD2; v_call: TRBV9; cdr3_nt: TGTGCCAGCGGGACTAGCGGAAGCTCCTACAATGAGCAGTTCTTC; cdr3_aa: CASGTSGSSYNEQFF
j_call: TRBJ2-5; clone_size: NA; d_call: NA; v_call: TRBV2; cdr3_nt: TGTGCCAGCACTCGGGACTTACAAGAGACCCAGTACTTC; cdr3_aa: CASTRDLQETQYF
j_call: TRBJ2-2; clone_size: NA; d_call: NA; v_call: TRBV19; cdr3_nt: TGTGCCAGTAGTATAGTAGCCAGGGATGGCGGGGAGCTGTTTTTT; cdr3_aa: CASSIVARDGGELFF
j_call: TRBJ1-1; clone_size: NA; d_call: NA; v_call: TRBV19; cdr3_nt: TGTGCCAGTAGTCCCCGACAGAACACTGAAGCTTTCTTT; cdr3_aa: CASSPRQNTEAFF
j_call: TRBJ2-4; clone_size: NA; d_call: NA; v_call: TRBV3-1/TRBV3-2; cdr3_nt: TGTGCCAGCAGCCCCGACTGGTCTGCCAAAAACATTCAGTACTTC; cdr3_aa: CASSPDWSAKNIQYF
j_call: TRBJ1-1; clone_size: NA; d_call: NA; v_call: TRBV12-3/TRBV12-4; cdr3_nt: TGTGCCAGCAGTTATCAACTCTCAGCTTTCTTT; cdr3_aa: CASSYQLSAFF
j_call: TRBJ1-2; clone_size: NA; d_call: NA; v_call: TRBV6-5; cdr3_nt: TGTGCCAGCAGTCCCGGGACACCCACGTACATAGGCTACACCTTC; cdr3_aa: CASSPGTPTYIGYTF
j_call: TRBJ2-2; clone_size: NA; d_call: NA; v_call: TRBV24-1; cdr3_nt: TGTGCCACCAGTGATTTCTCCTACTCGAACACCGGGGAGCTGTTTTTT; cdr3_aa: CATSDFSYSNTGELFF
j_call: TRBJ2-5; clone_size: NA; d_call: TRBD2; v_call: TRBV19; cdr3_nt: TGTGCCAGTAGTATCGGCGGGAGCCAGGAGACCCAGTACTTC; cdr3_aa: CASSIGGSQETQYF
j_call: TRBJ1-2; clone_size: NA; d_call: TRBD1; v_call: TRBV4-2; cdr3_nt: TGTGCCAGCAGCCAAGGACAGGGACAGGATAGAGGTAACTATGGCTACACCTTC; cdr3_aa: CASSQGQGQDRGNYGYTF
j_call: TRBJ1-1; clone_size: once; d_call: NA; v_call: TRBV10-3; cdr3_nt: TGTGCCATCAGTGACGTTACCCGGAGCACTGAAGCTTTCTTT; cdr3_aa: CAISDVTRSTEAFF
j_call: TRBJ1-4; clone_size: NA; d_call: TRBD1; v_call: TRBV4-2; cdr3_nt: TGTGCCAGCAGCCAAGTAAGGGGGACAGGGGGAGAAAAACTGTTTTTT; cdr3_aa: CASSQVRGTGGEKLFF
j_call: TRBJ2-1; clone_size: NA; d_call: TRBD2; v_call: TRBV7-9; cdr3_nt: TGTGCCAGCAGCTTAATTGGGACTAGCGGCTACAATGAGCAGTTCTTC; cdr3_aa: CASSLIGTSGYNEQFF
j_call: TRBJ2-3; clone_size: NA; d_call: TRBD1; v_call: TRBV7-3; cdr3_nt: TGTGCCAGCAGCTTAACAGGGGGCATCGGCACAGATACGCAGTATTTT; cdr3_aa: CASSLTGGIGTDTQYF
j_call: TRBJ2-7; clone_size: NA; d_call: TRBD2; v_call: TRBV3-1/TRBV3-2; cdr3_nt: TGTGCCAGCAGCCTTTTCGGGGGCGGACTAGCGCCACCCGAGCAGTACTTC; cdr3_aa: CASSLFGGGLAPPEQYF
j_call: TRBJ2-1; clone_size: NA; d_call: NA; v_call: TRBV4-1; cdr3_nt: TGCGCCAGCAGCCAAGATAGGGGATACAATGAGCAGTTCTTC; cdr3_aa: CASSQDRGYNEQFF
j_call: TRBJ2-7; clone_size: few; d_call: NA; v_call: TRBV11-3; cdr3_nt: TGTGCCAGCAGCTCTGGAGGGGGCCTAGCCTACGAGCAGTACTTC; cdr3_aa: CASSSGGGLAYEQYF
j_call: TRBJ2-7; clone_size: NA; d_call: NA; v_call: TRBV6-5; cdr3_nt: TGTGCCAGCAGTTACTTGGTCAGGGGCTCCTACGAGCAGTACTTC; cdr3_aa: CASSYLVRGSYEQYF
j_call: TRBJ1-5; clone_size: NA; d_call: NA; v_call: TRBV6-5; cdr3_nt: TGTGCCAGCAGTTACGAGACTGGTAATAGCAATCAGCCCCAGCATTTT; cdr3_aa: CASSYETGNSNQPQHF
j_call: TRBJ1-2; clone_size: NA; d_call: NA; v_call: TRBV27; cdr3_nt: TGTGCCAGCAGCCCTGGAAAGGGACACGGCTACACCTTC; cdr3_aa: CASSPGKGHGYTF
j_call: TRBJ2-1; clone_size: NA; d_call: TRBD2; v_call: TRBV19; cdr3_nt: TGTGCCAGTAGTATTGCCAGCGGGAGGGGAAATGAGCAGTTCTTC; cdr3_aa: CASSIASGRGNEQFF
j_call: TRBJ2-5; clone_size: NA; d_call: TRBD1; v_call: TRBV18; cdr3_nt: TGTGCCAGCTCACCACAGGCCGGGACAGGGGGCGAGACCCAGTACTTC; cdr3_aa: CASSPQAGTGGETQYF
j_call: TRBJ2-5; clone_size: NA; d_call: NA; v_call: TRBV11-2; cdr3_nt: TGTGCCAGCAGCTTAGACGGACACGGCCAAGAGACCCAGTACTTC; cdr3_aa: CASSLDGHGQETQYF
j_call: TRBJ2-1; clone_size: NA; d_call: TRBD2; v_call: TRBV5-1; cdr3_nt: TGCGCCAGCAGCCCCTCCGGGCCCGGGGGGGAAGAGCAGTTCTTC; cdr3_aa: CASSPSGPGGEEQFF
j_call: TRBJ2-2; clone_size: many; d_call: TRBD1; v_call: TRBV5-1; cdr3_nt: TGCGCCAGCAGCAGGGCCGGGACAGGGTACGGCGGGGAGCTGTTTTTT; cdr3_aa: CASSRAGTGYGGELFF
j_call: TRBJ1-2; clone_size: NA; d_call: TRBD1; v_call: TRBV2; cdr3_nt: TGTGCCAGCATTCCCGGGGGGGACAGCCATGGCTACACCTTC; cdr3_aa: CASIPGGDSHGYTF
j_call: TRBJ2-1; clone_size: NA; d_call: NA; v_call: TRBV14; cdr3_nt: TGTGCCAGCAGTTACAGGGTAAATTCCTACAATGAGCAGTTCTTC; cdr3_aa: CASSYRVNSYNEQFF
j_call: TRBJ1-5; clone_size: NA; d_call: NA; v_call: TRBV19; cdr3_nt: TGTGCCAGTAACCCAGGGCATTCCGACCGGCCCCAGCATTTT; cdr3_aa: CASNPGHSDRPQHF
j_call: TRBJ1-5; clone_size: once; d_call: TRBD1; v_call: TRBV28; cdr3_nt: TGTGCCAGCAGTAGACAGGGAGGAGATCAGCCCCAGCATTTT; cdr3_aa: CASSRQGGDQPQHF
j_call: TRBJ2-2; clone_size: NA; d_call: TRBD1; v_call: TRBV2; cdr3_nt: TGTGCCAGCGTCAGGGGGACGACGAACACCGGGGAGCTGTTTTTT; cdr3_aa: CASVRGTTNTGELFF
j_call: TRBJ2-7; clone_size: NA; d_call: NA; v_call: TRBV27; cdr3_nt: TGTGCCAGCAGTTGGGCGCAGGCATCCTACGAGCAGTACTTC; cdr3_aa: CASSWAQASYEQYF